The sequence of this T cell receptor (beta chain) was determined in a study of blood T cell repertoires in COVID-19. Study overall: Donors in the United States, Italy and Spain gave samples during acute or convalescent COVID-19.

Authors' processing steps: It was from reference gene primer amplification that nucleated cell counts were estimated. Generated by immunoSEQ multiplex PCR, the TCRdb table keeps only in-frame clones and is missing some. V, J and clone size reflect that table, while D and trimming were determined from the DNA. There are approximately 180,000 clones in the sample; roughly 84% occur only once, and roughly 18% lies in the top ten. This CDR3 contains 16 residues. Germline-derived CDR1 and CDR2 are SGHRS and YFSETQ. With V trimmed by 4 bases and J by 7 bases, 9 bases remained unmatched. Enrolment of Seattle patients took place during active infection, and they were followed longitudinally.

This receptor was obtained from a person between 65 and 79 years old with COVID-19, enrolled during active disease. The sequencing sample was made of peripheral blood. V is TRBV5-1 and J is TRBJ1-4, with 11 bases fitting TRBD1. CDR3 bases: TGCGCCAGCAGCAGGACAGGGGGCGGCGGAAGTGAAAAACTGTTTTTT. It specifies CASSRTGGGGSEKLFF.